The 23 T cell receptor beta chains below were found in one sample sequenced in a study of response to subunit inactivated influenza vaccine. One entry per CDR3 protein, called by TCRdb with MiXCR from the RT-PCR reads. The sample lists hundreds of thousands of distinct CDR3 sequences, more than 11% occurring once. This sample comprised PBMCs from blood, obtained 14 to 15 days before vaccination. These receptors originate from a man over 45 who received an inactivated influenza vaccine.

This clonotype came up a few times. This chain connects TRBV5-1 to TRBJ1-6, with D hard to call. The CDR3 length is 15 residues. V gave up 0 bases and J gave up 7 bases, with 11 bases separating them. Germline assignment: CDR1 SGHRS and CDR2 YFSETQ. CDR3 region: CASSLEVNQNSPLHF. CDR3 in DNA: TGCGCCAGCAGCTTGGAGGTGAACCAGAATTCACCCCTCCACTTT.

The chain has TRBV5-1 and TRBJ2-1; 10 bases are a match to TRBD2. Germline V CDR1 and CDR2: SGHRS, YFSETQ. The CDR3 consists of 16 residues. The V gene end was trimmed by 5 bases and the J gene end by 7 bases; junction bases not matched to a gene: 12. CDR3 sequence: CASRGGGTSAGNEQFF. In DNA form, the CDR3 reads TGCGCCAGCAGGGGGGGTGGGACTAGCGCTGGGAATGAGCAGTTCTTC.

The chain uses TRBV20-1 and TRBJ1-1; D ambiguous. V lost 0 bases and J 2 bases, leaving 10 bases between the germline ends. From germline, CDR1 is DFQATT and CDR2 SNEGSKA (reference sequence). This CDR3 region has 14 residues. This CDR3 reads CSARDSGTNTEAFF. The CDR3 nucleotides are TGCAGTGCTAGAGATTCCGGTACCAACACTGAAGCTTTCTTT.

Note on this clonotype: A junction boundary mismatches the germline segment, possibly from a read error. This CDR3 is CSTRSGRSYNEQFF. In DNA form, the CDR3 reads TGCAGTACTAGGTCGGGCCGGTCCTACAATGAGCAGTTCTTC. The V call is TRBV20-1, the J call TRBJ2-1; the D gene is possibly TRBD2 (5 bases). The CDR3 spans 14 residues. The germline V gene has CDR1 DFQATT and CDR2 SNEGSKA (reference sequence).

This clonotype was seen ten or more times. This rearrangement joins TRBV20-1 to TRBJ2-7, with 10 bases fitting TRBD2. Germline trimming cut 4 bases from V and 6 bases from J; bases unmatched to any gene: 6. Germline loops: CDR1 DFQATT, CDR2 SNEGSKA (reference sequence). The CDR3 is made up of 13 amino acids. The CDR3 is CSAIRLAGVEQYF. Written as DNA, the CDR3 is TGCAGTGCTATTAGGCTAGCGGGAGTCGAGCAGTACTTC.

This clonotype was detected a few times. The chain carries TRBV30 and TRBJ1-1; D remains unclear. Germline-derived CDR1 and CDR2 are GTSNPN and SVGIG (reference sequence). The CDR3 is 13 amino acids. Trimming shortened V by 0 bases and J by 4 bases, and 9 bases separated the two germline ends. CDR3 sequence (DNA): TGTGCCTGGAGTGTACCGGGGTCCACTGAAGCTTTCTTT. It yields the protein CAWSVPGSTEAFF.

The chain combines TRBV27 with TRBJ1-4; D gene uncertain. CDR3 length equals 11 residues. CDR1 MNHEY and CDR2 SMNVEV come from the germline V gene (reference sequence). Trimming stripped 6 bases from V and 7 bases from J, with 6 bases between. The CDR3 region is CASRRAEKLFF. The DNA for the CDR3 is TGTGCCAGCAGAAGGGCTGAAAAACTGTTTTTT. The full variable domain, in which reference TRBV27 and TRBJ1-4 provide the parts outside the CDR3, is EAQVTQNPRYLITVTGKKLTVTCSQNMNHEYMSWYRQDPGLGLRQIYYSMNVEVTDKGDVPEGYKVSRKEKRNFPLILESPSPNQTSLYFCASRRAEKLFFGSGTQLSVL.

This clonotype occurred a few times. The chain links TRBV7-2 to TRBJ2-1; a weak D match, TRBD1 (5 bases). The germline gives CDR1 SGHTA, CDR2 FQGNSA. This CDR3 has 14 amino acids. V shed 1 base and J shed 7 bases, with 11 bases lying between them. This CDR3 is CASSLDRFVNEQFF. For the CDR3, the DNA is TGTGCCAGCAGCTTAGACAGGTTCGTAAATGAGCAGTTCTTC.

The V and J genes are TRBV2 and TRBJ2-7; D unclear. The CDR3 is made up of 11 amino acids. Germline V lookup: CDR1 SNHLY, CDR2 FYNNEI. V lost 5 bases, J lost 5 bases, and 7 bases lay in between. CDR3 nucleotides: TGTGCCAGCAGTTGGAACCACGAGCAGTACTTC. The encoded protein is CASSWNHEQYF. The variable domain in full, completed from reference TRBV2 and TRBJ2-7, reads EPEVTQTPSHQVTQMGQEVILRCVPISNHLYFYWYRQILGQKVEFLVSFYNNEISEKSEIFDDQFSVERPDGSNFTLKIRSTKLEDSAMYFCASSWNHEQYFGPGTRLTVT.

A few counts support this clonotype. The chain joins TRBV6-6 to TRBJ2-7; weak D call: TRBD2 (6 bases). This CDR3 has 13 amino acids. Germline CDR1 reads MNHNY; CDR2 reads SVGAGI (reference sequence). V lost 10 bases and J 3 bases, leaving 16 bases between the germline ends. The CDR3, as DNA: TGTGCCATTGCCGGGGGACCCAACTACGAGCAGTACTTC. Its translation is CAIAGGPNYEQYF.

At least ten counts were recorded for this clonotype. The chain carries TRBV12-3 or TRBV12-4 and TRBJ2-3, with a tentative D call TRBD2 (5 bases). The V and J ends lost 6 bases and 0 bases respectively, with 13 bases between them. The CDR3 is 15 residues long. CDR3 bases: TGTGCCAGCAGGCCCTTCGGGATTAGCACAGATACGCAGTATTTT. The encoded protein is CASRPFGISTDTQYF.

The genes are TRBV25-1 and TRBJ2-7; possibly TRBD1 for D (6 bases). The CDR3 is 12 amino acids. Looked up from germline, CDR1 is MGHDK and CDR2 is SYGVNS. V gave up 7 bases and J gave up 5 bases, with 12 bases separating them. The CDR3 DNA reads TGTGCCAGCACGACAGGTTTCAACGAGCAGTACTTC. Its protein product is CASTTGFNEQYF.

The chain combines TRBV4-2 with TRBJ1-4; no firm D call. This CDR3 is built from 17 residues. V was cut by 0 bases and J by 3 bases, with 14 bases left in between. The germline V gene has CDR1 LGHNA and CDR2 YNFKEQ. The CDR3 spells CASSQDRRSGSNEKLFF. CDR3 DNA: TGTGCCAGCAGCCAAGATAGGAGGTCAGGTTCTAATGAAAAACTGTTTTTT.

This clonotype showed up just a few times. CDR3 sequence (DNA): TGTGCCAGCAGCGTAGCTCAGGGGATCGTGAACACTGAAGCTTTCTTT. This sequence encodes CASSVAQGIVNTEAFF. The gene calls are TRBV9 and TRBJ1-1; D is perhaps TRBD1 (6 bases). Germline lookup yields CDR1 SGDLS and CDR2 YYNGEE. The CDR3 is made up of 16 amino acids. V gave up 0 bases and J gave up 0 bases, with 12 bases separating them.

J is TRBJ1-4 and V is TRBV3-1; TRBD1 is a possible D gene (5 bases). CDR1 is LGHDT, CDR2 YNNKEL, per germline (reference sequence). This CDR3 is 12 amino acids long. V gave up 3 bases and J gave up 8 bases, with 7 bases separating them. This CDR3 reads CASSQRQEKLFF. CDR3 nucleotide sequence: TGTGCCAGCAGCCAGCGACAGGAAAAACTGTTTTTT. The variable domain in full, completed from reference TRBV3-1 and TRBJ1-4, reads DTAVSQTPKYLVTQMGNDKSIKCEQNLGHDTMYWYKQDSKKFLKIMFSYNNKELIINETVPNRFSPKSPDKAHLNLHINSLELGDSAVYFCASSQRQEKLFFGSGTQLSVL.

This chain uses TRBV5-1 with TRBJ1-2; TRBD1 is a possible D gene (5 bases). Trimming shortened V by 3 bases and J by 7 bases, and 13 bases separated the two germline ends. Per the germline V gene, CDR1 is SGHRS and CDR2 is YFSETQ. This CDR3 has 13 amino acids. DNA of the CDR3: TGCGCCAGCAGCTCGTCCGACAGCGGTGGCTACACCTTC. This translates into CASSSSDSGGYTF.

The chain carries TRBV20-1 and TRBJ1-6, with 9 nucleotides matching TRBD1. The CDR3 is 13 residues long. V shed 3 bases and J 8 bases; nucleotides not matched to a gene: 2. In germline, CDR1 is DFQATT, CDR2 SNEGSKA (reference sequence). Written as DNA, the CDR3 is TGCAGTGCTAGCCGGGACAGGGATTCACCCCTCCACTTT. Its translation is CSASRDRDSPLHF.

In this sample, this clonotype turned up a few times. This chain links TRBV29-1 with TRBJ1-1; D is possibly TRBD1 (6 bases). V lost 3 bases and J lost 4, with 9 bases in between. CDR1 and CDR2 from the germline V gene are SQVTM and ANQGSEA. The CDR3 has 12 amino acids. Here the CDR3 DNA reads TGCAGCGTTGAGTACAGGGTCACTGAAGCTTTCTTT. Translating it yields CSVEYRVTEAFF.

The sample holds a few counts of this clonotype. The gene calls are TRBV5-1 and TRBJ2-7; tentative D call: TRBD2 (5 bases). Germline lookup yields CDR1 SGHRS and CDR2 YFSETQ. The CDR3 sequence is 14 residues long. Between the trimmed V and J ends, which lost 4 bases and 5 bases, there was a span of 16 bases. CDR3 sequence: CASSNLGDINEQYF. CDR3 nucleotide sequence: TGCGCCAGCAGCAATTTGGGAGACATCAACGAGCAGTACTTC. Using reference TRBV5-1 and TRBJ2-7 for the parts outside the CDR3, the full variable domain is KAGVTQTPRYLIKTRGQQVTLSCSPISGHRSVSWYQQTPGQGLQFLFEYFSETQRNKGNFPGRFSGRQFSNSRSEMNVSTLELGDSALYLCASSNLGDINEQYFGPGTRLTVT.

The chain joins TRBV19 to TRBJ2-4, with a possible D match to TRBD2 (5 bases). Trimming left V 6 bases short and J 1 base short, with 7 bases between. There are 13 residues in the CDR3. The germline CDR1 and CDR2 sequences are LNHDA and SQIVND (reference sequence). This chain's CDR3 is CASSTGAKNIQYF. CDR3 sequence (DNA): TGTGCCAGTAGCACGGGGGCCAAAAACATTCAGTACTTC.

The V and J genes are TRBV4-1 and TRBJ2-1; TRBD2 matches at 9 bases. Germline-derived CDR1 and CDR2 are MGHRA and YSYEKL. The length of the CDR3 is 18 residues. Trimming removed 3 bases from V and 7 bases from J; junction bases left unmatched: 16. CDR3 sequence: CASSHKAVAGELGNEQFF. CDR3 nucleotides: TGCGCCAGCAGCCATAAAGCCGTAGCGGGAGAGCTGGGGAATGAGCAGTTCTTC.

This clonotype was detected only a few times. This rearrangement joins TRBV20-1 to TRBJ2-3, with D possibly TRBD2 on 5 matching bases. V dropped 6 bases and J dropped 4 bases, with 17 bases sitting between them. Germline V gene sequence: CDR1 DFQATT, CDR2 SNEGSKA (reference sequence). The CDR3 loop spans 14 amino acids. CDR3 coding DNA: TGCAGTGCAAAGCGGCCTACTTTCGCAGATACGCAGTATTTT. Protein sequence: CSAKRPTFADTQYF.

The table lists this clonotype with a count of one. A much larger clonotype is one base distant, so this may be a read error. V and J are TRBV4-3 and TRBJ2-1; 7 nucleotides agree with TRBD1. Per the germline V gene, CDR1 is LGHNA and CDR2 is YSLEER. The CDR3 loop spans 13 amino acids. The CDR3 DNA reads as TGCGCCAGCTCAGGGACAGTTAACAATGAGCAGCTCTTC. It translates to CASSGTVNNEQLF.